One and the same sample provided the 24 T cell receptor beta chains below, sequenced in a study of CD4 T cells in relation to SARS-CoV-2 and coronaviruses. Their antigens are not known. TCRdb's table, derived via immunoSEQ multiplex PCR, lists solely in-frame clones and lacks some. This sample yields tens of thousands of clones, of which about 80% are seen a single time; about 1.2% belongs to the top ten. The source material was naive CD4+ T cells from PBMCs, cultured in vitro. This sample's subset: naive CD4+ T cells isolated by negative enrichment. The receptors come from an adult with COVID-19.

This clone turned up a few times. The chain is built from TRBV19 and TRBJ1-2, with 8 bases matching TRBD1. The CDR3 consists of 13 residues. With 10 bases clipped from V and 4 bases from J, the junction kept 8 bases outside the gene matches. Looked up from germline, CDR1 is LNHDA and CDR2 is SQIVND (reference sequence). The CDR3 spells CATWTGTGYGYTF. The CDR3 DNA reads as TGTGCCACCTGGACAGGGACGGGCTATGGCTACACCTTC.

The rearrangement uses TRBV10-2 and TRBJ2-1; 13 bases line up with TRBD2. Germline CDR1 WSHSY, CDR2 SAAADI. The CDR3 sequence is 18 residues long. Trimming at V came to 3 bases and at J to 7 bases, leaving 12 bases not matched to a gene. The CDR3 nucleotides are TGCGCCAGCAGTGACCAACCCAGGACTAGCGGGAGAGGGAATGAGCAGTTCTTC. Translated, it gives CASSDQPRTSGRGNEQFF.

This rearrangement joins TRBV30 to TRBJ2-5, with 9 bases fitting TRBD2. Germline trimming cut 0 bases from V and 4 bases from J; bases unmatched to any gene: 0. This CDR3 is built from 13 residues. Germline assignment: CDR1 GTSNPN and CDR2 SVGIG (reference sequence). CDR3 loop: CAWSVAGGETQYF. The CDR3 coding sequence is TGTGCCTGGAGTGTAGCGGGAGGAGAGACCCAGTACTTC.

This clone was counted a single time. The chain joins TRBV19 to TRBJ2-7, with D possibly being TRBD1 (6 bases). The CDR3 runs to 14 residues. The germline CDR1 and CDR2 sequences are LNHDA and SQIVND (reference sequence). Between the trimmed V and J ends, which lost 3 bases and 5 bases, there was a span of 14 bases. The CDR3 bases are TGTGCCAGTAGTATTGTGGGGGCTTCCCACGAGCAGTACTTC. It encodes CASSIVGASHEQYF.

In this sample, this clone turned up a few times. CDR3 DNA sequence: TGTGCCACCAGTGATGCTTTCTATGGCTACACCTTC. It translates to CATSDAFYGYTF. This chain links TRBV24-1 with TRBJ1-2; D is undetermined. The V gene's germline CDR1 is KGHDR and CDR2 SFDVKD. V was shortened by 3 bases and J by 4 bases, with 5 bases between the two germline ends. The CDR3 is made up of 12 amino acids.

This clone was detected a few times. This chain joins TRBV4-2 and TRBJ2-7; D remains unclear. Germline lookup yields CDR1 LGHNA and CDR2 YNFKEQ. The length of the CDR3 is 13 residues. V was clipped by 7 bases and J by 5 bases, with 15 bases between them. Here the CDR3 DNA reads TGTGCCAGCACGCAACGCCGTCCGAACGAGCAGTACTTC. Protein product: CASTQRRPNEQYF.

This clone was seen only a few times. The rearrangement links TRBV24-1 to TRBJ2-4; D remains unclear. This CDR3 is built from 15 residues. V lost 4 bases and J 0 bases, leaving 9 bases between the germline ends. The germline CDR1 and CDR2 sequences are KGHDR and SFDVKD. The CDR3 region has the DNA TGTGCCACCAGTGAGTCCAATCTAGCCAAAAACATTCAGTACTTC. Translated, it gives CATSESNLAKNIQYF.

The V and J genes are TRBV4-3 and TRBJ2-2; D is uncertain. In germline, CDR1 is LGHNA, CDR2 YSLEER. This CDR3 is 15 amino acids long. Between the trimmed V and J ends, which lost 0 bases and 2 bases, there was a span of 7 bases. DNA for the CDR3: TGCGCCAGCAGCCAAGATGGCACAAACACCGGGGAGCTGTTTTTT. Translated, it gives CASSQDGTNTGELFF.

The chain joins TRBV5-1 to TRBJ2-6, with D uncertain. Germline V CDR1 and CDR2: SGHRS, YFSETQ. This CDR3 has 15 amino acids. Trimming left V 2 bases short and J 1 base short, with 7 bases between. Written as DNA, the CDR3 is TGCGCCAGCAGCTTCTTCCCTTCTGGGGCCAACGTCCTGACTTTC. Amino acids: CASSFFPSGANVLTF. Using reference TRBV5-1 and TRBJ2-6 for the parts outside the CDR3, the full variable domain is KAGVTQTPRYLIKTRGQQVTLSCSPISGHRSVSWYQQTPGQGLQFLFEYFSETQRNKGNFPGRFSGRQFSNSRSEMNVSTLELGDSALYLCASSFFPSGANVLTFGAGSRLTVL.

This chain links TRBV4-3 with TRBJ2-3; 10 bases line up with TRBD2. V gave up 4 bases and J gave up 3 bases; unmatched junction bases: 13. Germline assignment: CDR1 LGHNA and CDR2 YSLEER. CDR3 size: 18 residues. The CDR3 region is CASSLWPTSGPGTDTQYF. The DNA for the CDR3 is TGCGCCAGCAGCCTCTGGCCGACTAGCGGGCCCGGGACAGATACGCAGTATTTT.

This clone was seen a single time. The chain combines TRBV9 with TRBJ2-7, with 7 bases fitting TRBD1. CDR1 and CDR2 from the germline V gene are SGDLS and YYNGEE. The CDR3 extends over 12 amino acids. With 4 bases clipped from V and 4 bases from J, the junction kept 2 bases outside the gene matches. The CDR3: CASSTTGYEQYF. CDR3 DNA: TGTGCCAGCAGCACGACAGGGTACGAGCAGTACTTC.

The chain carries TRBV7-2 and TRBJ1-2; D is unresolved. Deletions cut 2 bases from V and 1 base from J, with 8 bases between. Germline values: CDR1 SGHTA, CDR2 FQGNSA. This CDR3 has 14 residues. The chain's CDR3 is CASSLTDLNYGYTF. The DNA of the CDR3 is TGTGCCAGCAGCTTAACCGATCTTAACTATGGCTACACCTTC.

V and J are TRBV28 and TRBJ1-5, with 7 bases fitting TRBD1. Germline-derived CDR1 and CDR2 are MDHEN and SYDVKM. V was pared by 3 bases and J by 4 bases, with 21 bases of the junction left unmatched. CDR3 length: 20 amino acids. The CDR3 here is CASSFFIRGPRRRINQPQHF. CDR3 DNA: TGTGCCAGCAGTTTCTTTATTAGGGGGCCCCGGAGGAGAATTAATCAGCCCCAGCATTTT.

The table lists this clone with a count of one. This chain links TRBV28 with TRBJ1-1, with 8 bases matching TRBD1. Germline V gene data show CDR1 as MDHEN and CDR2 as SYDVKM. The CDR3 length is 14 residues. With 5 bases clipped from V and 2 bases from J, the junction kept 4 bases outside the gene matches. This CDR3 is CASSLQGGNTEAFF. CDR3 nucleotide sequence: TGTGCCAGCAGTCTACAGGGGGGAAACACTGAAGCTTTCTTT.

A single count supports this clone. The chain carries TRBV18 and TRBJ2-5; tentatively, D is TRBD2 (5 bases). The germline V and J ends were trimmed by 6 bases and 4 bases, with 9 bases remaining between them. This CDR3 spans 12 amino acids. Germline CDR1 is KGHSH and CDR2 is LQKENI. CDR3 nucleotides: TGTGCCAGCTCCAGTGAGGGAGAGACCCAGTACTTC. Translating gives CASSSEGETQYF.

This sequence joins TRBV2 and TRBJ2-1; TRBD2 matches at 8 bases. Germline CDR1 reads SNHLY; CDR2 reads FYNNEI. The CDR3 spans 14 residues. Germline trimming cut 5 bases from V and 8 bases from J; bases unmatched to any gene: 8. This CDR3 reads CASSRGLVGDEQFF. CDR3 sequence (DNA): TGTGCCAGCAGTAGGGGACTAGTGGGGGATGAGCAGTTCTTC.

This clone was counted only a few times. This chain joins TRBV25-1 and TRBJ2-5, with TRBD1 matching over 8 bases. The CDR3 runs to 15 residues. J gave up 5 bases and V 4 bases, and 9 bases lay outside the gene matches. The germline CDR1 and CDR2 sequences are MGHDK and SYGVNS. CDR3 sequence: CASSARTGLGETQYF. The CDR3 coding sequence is TGTGCCAGCAGTGCGAGGACAGGGCTGGGGGAGACCCAGTACTTC.

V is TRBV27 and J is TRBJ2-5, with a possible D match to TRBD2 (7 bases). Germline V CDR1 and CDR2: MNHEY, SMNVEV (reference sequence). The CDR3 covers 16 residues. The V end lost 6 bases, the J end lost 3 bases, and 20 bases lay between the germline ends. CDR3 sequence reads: CASSPGRRGGEETQYF. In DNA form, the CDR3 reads TGTGCCAGCAGCCCCGGGAGGAGGGGGGGGGAAGAGACCCAGTACTTC.

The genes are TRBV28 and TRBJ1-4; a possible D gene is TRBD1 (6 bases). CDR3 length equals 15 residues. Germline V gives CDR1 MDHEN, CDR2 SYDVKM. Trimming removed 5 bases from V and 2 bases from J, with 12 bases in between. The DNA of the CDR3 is TGTGCCAGCAGTCGAACAGGGACGACTAATGAAAAACTGTTTTTT. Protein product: CASSRTGTTNEKLFF. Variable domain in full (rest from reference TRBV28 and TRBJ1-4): DVKVTQSSRYLVKRTGEKVFLECVQDMDHENMFWYRQDPGLGLRLIYFSYDVKMKEKGDIPEGYSVSREKKERFSLILESASTNQTSMYLCASSRTGTTNEKLFFGSGTQLSVL.

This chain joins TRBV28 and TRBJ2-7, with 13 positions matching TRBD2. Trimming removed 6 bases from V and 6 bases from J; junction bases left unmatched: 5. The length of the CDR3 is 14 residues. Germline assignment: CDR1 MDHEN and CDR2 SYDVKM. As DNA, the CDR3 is TGTGCCAGCAGCCTGAGACTAGCGGGAGGCGAGCAGTACTTC. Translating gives CASSLRLAGGEQYF.

The CDR3 DNA reads TGTGCCAGCAGCTTACGTCCTACAAGTCGCGAAAAAACCTACGAGCAGTACTTC. This encodes CASSLRPTSREKTYEQYF. The chain is built from TRBV11-2 and TRBJ2-7, with D hard to call. V lost 2 bases, J lost 2 bases, and 22 bases lay in between. Per the germline V gene, CDR1 is SGHAT and CDR2 is FQNNGV. CDR3 length: 18 residues.

For the CDR3, the DNA is TGTGCCAGCAGCTTACAGGGGAGGGACGAGCAGTACTTC. Protein product: CASSLQGRDEQYF. The gene calls are TRBV7-2 and TRBJ2-7, with D possibly being TRBD2 (7 bases). Germline CDR1 reads SGHTA; CDR2 reads FQGNSA. V lost 2 bases and J lost 5, with 10 bases in between. CDR3 size: 13 residues. The whole variable domain, remainder taken from reference TRBV7-2 and TRBJ2-7, is GAGVSQSPSNKVTEKGKDVELRCDPISGHTALYWYRQSLGQGLEFLIYFQGNSAPDKSGLPSDRFSAERTGGSVSTLTIQRTQQEDSAVYLCASSLQGRDEQYFGPGTRLTVT.

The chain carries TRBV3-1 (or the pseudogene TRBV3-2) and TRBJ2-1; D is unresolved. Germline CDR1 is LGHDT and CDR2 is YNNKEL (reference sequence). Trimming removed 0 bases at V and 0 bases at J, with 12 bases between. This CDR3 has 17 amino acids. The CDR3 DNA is TGTGCCAGCAGCCAAGATTTCTACATGAGCTCCTACAATGAGCAGTTCTTC. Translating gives CASSQDFYMSSYNEQFF.

The CDR3 sequence: CASRSVGQGSGGNTGELFF. The CDR3 DNA follows: TGTGCCAGCCGCTCCGTGGGACAGGGGTCGGGTGGGAACACCGGGGAGCTGTTTTTT. The chain has TRBV7-6 and TRBJ2-2; 10 bases are a match to TRBD1. Germline CDR1 reads SGHVS; CDR2 reads FNYEAQ. V shed 8 bases, J shed 1 base, and the junction held 16 bases outside the gene matches. The CDR3 has 19 residues. Using reference TRBV7-6 and TRBJ2-2 for the parts outside the CDR3, the full variable domain is GAGVSQSPRYKVTKRGQDVALRCDPISGHVSLYWYRQALGQGPEFLTYFNYEAQQDKSGLPNDRFSAERPEGSISTLTIQRTEQRDSAMYRCASRSVGQGSGGNTGELFFGEGSRLTVL.